Presented here are 8 T cell receptor beta chains from one specimen sequenced in a study of shared clonotypes between healthy human individuals. The protocol was immunoSEQ multiplex PCR, while the TCRdb copy is restricted to in-frame clones and leaves out a portion. The table has approximately 2,200,000 clones, 85% to 95% seen once. Positively selected for CCR7, the CD45RO-negative cells used as naive CD8 cells excluded terminally differentiated effector memory CD45RA+ cells. The sequencing sample was made of naive CD8+ T cells from PBMCs. The origin of the receptors is a man aged 18 to 29 in good health. Some clones in this sample may be carry-over from other donors' samples.

The chain employs TRBV7-9 and TRBJ2-2, with 8 bases matching TRBD2. The CDR3 has 18 residues. After removal of 0 bases from V and 1 base from J, the junction contained 7 bases not matched to a gene. The germline V gene has CDR1 SEHNR and CDR2 FQNEAQ (reference sequence). This chain's CDR3 is CASSLARAGGRNTGELFF. CDR3 DNA sequence: TGTGCCAGCAGCTTAGCCCGGGCGGGAGGCCGGAACACCGGGGAGCTGTTTTTT.

The genes are TRBV7-6 and TRBJ2-1, with 13 nucleotides matching TRBD2. CDR3 length: 17 amino acids. Germline lookup yields CDR1 SGHVS and CDR2 FNYEAQ. Germline trimming cut 5 bases from V and 7 bases from J; bases unmatched to any gene: 11. Here the CDR3 reads CASSRKRTSGSWNEQFF. CDR3 in DNA: TGTGCCAGCAGCCGGAAAAGGACTAGCGGGAGTTGGAATGAGCAGTTCTTC.

This clone was picked up one time. The V call is TRBV4-2, the J call TRBJ1-2; tentative D call: TRBD1 (6 bases). V lost 4 bases and J 8 bases, leaving 17 bases between the germline ends. Looked up from germline, CDR1 is LGHNA and CDR2 is YNFKEQ. This CDR3 is built from 14 residues. CDR3 DNA: TGTGCCAGCAGCCTTCTCCGAGGGGGTGAAGGCTACACCTTC. Its translation is CASSLLRGGEGYTF.

This chain uses TRBV7-9 with TRBJ2-7; 9 bases are shared with TRBD1. The CDR3 extends over 14 amino acids. Germline values: CDR1 SEHNR, CDR2 FQNEAQ (reference sequence). V lost 6 bases and J lost 2; bases outside the gene matches: 5. CDR3 sequence: CASSFRDRAYEQYF. CDR3 nucleotides: TGTGCCAGCAGTTTTCGGGACAGGGCCTACGAGCAGTACTTC.

A remark on this clone: This same CDR3 is encoded by further DNA sequences in the sample. CDR3 sequence (DNA): TGTGCCAGCAGTCCCCACAATGAGCAGTTCTTC. Translation gives CASSPHNEQFF. The chain couples TRBV28 to TRBJ2-1, with D unresolved. This CDR3 region has 11 residues. V lost 5 bases to trimming and J lost 5 bases, with 4 bases between them. CDR1 is MDHEN, CDR2 SYDVKM, per germline.

V and J are TRBV7-8 and TRBJ2-6; no clear D. V was pared by 0 bases and J by 1 base, with 7 bases between. The CDR3 sequence is 16 residues long. The germline V gene has CDR1 SGHVS and CDR2 FQNEAQ. CDR3 loop: CASSLAGLSGANVLTF. CDR3 sequence (DNA): TGTGCCAGCAGCTTAGCGGGTCTTTCTGGGGCCAACGTCCTGACTTTC. Together with reference TRBV7-8 and TRBJ2-6, the CDR3 gives the full variable domain: GAGVSQSPRYKVAKRGQDVALRCDPISGHVSLFWYQQALGQGPEFLTYFQNEAQLDKSGLPSDRFFAERPEGSVSTLKIQRTQQEDSAVYLCASSLAGLSGANVLTFGAGSRLTVL.

V usage is TRBV15 and J usage is TRBJ1-2, with D unclear. This CDR3 contains 17 residues. Germline V gene sequence: CDR1 LNHNV, CDR2 YYDKDF (reference sequence). With 1 base removed from V and 0 bases from J, the gap between germline ends came to 15 bases. The CDR3 sequence is CATSRGTARGANYGYTF. As DNA, the CDR3 is TGTGCCACCAGCAGAGGGACCGCCCGGGGAGCTAACTATGGCTACACCTTC.

The chain links TRBV4-2 to TRBJ2-5, with D possibly matching TRBD1 (7 bases). Germline assignment: CDR1 LGHNA and CDR2 YNFKEQ. V was cut by 4 bases and J by 5 bases, with 20 bases left in between. This CDR3 is 16 amino acids long. CDR3 sequence reads: CASSLGGQTSGETQYF. In DNA form, the CDR3 reads TGTGCCAGCAGCCTGGGGGGACAGACCTCAGGGGAGACCCAGTACTTC.